This note documents a single T cell receptor (beta chain) sequence. CDR1 is ENHRY and CDR2 is SYGVKD in the germline V gene. CDR3 length: 14 residues. Trimming at V came to 8 bases and at J to 2 bases, leaving 7 bases not matched to a gene. This sample stems from a study of T cell changes during pregnancy in multiple sclerosis. Sequencing was performed with immunoSEQ multiplex PCR; in TCRdb, only in-frame clones are kept and a portion is missing. Here the sample spans around 130,000 clones, 90% to 95% being singletons. The sequencing here drew on peripheral blood, taken before pregnancy. The origin of this receptor is a female donor with multiple sclerosis, enrolled in a pregnancy study. The V call is TRBV10-3, the J call TRBJ2-7, with 9 positions matching TRBD1. The CDR3 bases are TGTGCCATCGGGCCGGACAGGGGTACCTACGAGCAGTACTTC. It codes for CAIGPDRGTYEQYF.